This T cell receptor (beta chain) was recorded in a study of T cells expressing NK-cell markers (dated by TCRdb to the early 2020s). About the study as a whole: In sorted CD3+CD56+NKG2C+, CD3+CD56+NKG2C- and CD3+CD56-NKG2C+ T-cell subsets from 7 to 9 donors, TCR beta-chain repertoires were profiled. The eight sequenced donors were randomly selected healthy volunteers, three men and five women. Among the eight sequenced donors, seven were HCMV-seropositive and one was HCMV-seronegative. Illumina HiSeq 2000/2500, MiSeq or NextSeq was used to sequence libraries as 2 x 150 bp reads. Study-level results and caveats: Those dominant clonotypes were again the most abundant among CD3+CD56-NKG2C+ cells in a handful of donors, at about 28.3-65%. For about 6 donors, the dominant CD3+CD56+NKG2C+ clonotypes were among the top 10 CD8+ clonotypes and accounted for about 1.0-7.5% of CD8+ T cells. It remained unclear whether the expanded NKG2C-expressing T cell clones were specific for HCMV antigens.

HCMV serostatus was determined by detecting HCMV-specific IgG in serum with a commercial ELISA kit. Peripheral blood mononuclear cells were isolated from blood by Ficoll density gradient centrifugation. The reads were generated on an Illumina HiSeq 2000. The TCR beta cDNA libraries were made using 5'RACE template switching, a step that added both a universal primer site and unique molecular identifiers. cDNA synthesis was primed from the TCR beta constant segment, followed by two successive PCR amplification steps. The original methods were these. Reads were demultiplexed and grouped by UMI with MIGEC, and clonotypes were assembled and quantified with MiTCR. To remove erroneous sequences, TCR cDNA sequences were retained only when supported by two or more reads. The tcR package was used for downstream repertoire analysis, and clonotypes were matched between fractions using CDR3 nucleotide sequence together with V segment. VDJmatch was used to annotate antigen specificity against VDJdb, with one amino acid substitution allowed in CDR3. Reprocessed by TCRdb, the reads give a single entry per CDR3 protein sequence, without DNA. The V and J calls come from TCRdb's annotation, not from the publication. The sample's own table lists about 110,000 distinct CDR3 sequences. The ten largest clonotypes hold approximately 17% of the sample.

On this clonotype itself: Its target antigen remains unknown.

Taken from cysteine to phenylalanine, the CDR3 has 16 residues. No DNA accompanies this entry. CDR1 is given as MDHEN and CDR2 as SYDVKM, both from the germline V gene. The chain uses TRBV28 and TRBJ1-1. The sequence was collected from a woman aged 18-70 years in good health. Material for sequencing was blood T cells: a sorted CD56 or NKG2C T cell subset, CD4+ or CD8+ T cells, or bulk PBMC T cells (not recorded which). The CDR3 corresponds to CASTPRRGGMNTEAFF.